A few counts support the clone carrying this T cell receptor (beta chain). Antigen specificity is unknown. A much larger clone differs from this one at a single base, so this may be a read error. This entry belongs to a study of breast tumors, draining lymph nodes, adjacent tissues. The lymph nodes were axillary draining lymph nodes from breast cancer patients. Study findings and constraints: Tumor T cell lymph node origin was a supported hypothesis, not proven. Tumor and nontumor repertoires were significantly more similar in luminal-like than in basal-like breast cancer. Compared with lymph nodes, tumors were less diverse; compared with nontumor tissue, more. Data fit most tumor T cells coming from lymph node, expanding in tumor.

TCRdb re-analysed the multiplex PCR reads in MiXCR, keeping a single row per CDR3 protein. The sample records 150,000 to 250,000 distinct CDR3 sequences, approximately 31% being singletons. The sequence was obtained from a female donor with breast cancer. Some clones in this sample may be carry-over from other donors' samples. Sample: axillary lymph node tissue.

The CDR3 nucleotides read TGTGCCAGTAGTATAAGTAGGGTGGCAGATACGCCGTATTTT. Residues: CASSISRVADTPYF. V and J are TRBV19 and TRBJ2-3; D ambiguous. CDR1 is LNHDA and CDR2 is SQIVND in the germline V gene (reference sequence). There are 14 residues in the CDR3.